The next 22 T cell receptor beta chains were all read from a single sample in a study of Ad26.COV2.S vaccination and SARS-CoV-2 variants. As to treatment: roughly 19 received Ad26.COV2.S at low or high dose, single or two shots; several received placebo; per-sample allocation not given. Collection of the samples took place on day 63 after the first injection of vaccine or placebo. Only in-frame clones appear in the TCRdb table, and some are missing; sequencing was by immunoSEQ multiplex PCR. The table lists fewer than 400,000 clones, around 85% of them singletons. Sequencing used peripheral blood, obtained in a trial of Ad26.COV2.S vaccine versus placebo. The source is a person aged 18-65 years who received the Ad26.COV2.S COVID-19 vaccine or a placebo.

V usage is TRBV11-2 and J usage is TRBJ1-5, with TRBD1 identical over 8 bases. From germline, CDR1 is SGHAT and CDR2 FQNNGV. V lost 3 bases and J lost 2; bases outside the gene matches: 0. The CDR3 sequence is 14 residues long. The CDR3 is CASSLTGGNQPQHF. As DNA, the CDR3 is TGTGCCAGCAGCTTGACAGGGGGCAATCAGCCCCAGCATTTT.

V gene TRBV3-1 (or the pseudogene TRBV3-2) combines with J gene TRBJ1-6; D is perhaps TRBD1 (6 bases). CDR3 length: 14 amino acids. The germline gives CDR1 LGHDT, CDR2 YNNKEL (reference sequence). V dropped 7 bases and J dropped 5 bases, with 12 bases sitting between them. CDR3 DNA: TGTGCCAGCAACTCGGACAGAAATAATTCACCCCTCCACTTT. Amino acids: CASNSDRNNSPLHF.

The chain links TRBV7-8 to TRBJ1-6, with D possibly being TRBD1 (5 bases). Trimming removed 5 bases from V and 5 bases from J, with 19 bases in between. The germline V gene has CDR1 SGHVS and CDR2 FQNEAQ. This CDR3 contains 17 residues. In nucleotides, the CDR3 is TGTGCCAGCAGCCCCATTGGATGGGGCTACGATAATTCACCCCTCCACTTT. It yields the protein CASSPIGWGYDNSPLHF.

This chain uses TRBV3-1 (or the pseudogene TRBV3-2) with TRBJ1-6; no clear D gene. The CDR3 spans 15 residues. Germline values: CDR1 LGHDT, CDR2 YNNKEL (reference sequence). The ends were cut back, 0 bases at V and 13 bases at J, with 16 bases in the middle. The CDR3 spells CASSQDTAAGTPLHF. CDR3 sequence (DNA): TGTGCCAGCAGCCAAGACACAGCGGCAGGTACCCCCCTCCACTTT.

The V call is TRBV11-2, the J call TRBJ1-5; D call uncertain. Germline CDR1 and CDR2: SGHAT and FQNNGV. The CDR3 consists of 14 residues. V lost 0 bases, J lost 5 bases, and 8 bases lay in between. This chain's CDR3 is CASSLDRGDQPQHF. The CDR3 nucleotides are TGTGCCAGCAGCTTAGACCGGGGAGATCAGCCCCAGCATTTT.

The chain recombines TRBV6-5 with TRBJ1-6; D remains unclear. Per the germline V gene, CDR1 is MNHEY and CDR2 is SVGAGI. Trimming shortened V by 6 bases and J by 9 bases, and 9 bases separated the two germline ends. This CDR3 is built from 12 residues. This CDR3 reads CASSTWSSPLHF. In DNA, the CDR3 is TGTGCCAGCAGCACATGGAGTTCACCCCTCCACTTT.

In its sample, this clone was seen once. The chain links TRBV5-4 to TRBJ2-3; either TRBD1 or TRBD2 may fit D (5 bases each). The CDR3 has 15 amino acids. Germline CDR1 SGHNT, CDR2 YYREEE (reference sequence). Trimming took off 0 bases at V and 2 bases at J, with 10 bases between the two ends. CDR3 DNA sequence: TGTGCCAGCAGCTTGGGAGGGGCCAACACAGATACGCAGTATTTT. Translated: CASSLGGANTDTQYF.

The rearrangement joins TRBV5-5 to TRBJ1-2; 7 nucleotides line up with TRBD1. The CDR3 has 15 residues. Germline V gene lookup returns CDR1 SGHKS and CDR2 YYEKEE (reference sequence). With V trimmed by 0 bases and J by 1 base, 3 bases remained unmatched. The CDR3 protein is CASSLAAGGNYGYTF. CDR3 sequence (DNA): TGTGCCAGCAGCTTGGCCGCAGGGGGTAACTATGGCTACACCTTC. The full variable domain, rest sourced from reference TRBV5-5 and TRBJ1-2, is DAGVTQSPTHLIKTRGQQVTLRCSPISGHKSVSWYQQVLGQGPQFIFQYYEKEERGRGNFPDRFSARQFPNYSSELNVNALLLGDSALYLCASSLAAGGNYGYTFGSGTRLTVV.

This chain uses TRBV14 with TRBJ1-1; 9 positions agree with TRBD1. The ends lost 4 bases at V and 8 bases at J; junction bases unmatched: 5. Germline assignment: CDR1 SGHDN and CDR2 FVKESK. The CDR3 has 13 residues. CDR3 region: CASSPTGGREAFF. CDR3 in DNA: TGTGCCAGCAGCCCTACAGGGGGCAGGGAAGCTTTCTTT.

V is TRBV6-1 and J is TRBJ1-2; no clear D. Per the germline V gene, CDR1 is MNHNS and CDR2 is SASEGT. CDR3 length: 15 amino acids. Trimming pared 0 bases from V and 5 bases from J, leaving 13 bases between. The CDR3 DNA reads TGTGCCAGCAGTGAAGCATCAGGCAGTAATTATGGCTACACCTTC. As protein: CASSEASGSNYGYTF.

The V and J genes are TRBV27 and TRBJ2-7; unclear D gene. Trimming stripped 2 bases from V and 2 bases from J, with 7 bases between. Germline V gene sequence: CDR1 MNHEY, CDR2 SMNVEV (reference sequence). The CDR3 spans 13 residues. CDR3: CASSLNGAYEQYF. CDR3 sequence (DNA): TGTGCCAGCAGTTTAAATGGGGCCTACGAGCAGTACTTC.

This sequence joins TRBV9 and TRBJ2-2; possible D gene TRBD1, 5 bases. Trimming cost V 1 base and J 2 bases, with 15 bases left between them. Germline loops: CDR1 SGDLS, CDR2 YYNGEE. The CDR3 covers 17 residues. The CDR3 is CASSVLGGARNTGELFF. As DNA, the CDR3 is TGTGCCAGCAGCGTATTAGGTGGGGCCAGAAACACCGGGGAGCTGTTTTTT. Combining the CDR3 with reference TRBV9 and TRBJ2-2 gives the whole variable domain DSGVTQTPKHLITATGQRVTLRCSPRSGDLSVYWYQQSLDQGLQFLIQYYNGEERAKGNILERFSAQQFPDLHSELNLSSLELGDSALYFCASSVLGGARNTGELFFGEGSRLTVL.

The chain carries TRBV24-1 and TRBJ2-1, with TRBD1 as a possible D gene (5 bases). The CDR3 is 15 amino acids. Germline V CDR1 and CDR2: KGHDR, SFDVKD. Trimming shortened V by 9 bases and J by 1 base, and 15 bases separated the two germline ends. CDR3 in amino acids: CATPIGANSYNEQFF. In nucleotides, the CDR3 is TGTGCCACCCCCATAGGGGCAAATTCCTACAATGAGCAGTTCTTC.

The rearrangement links TRBV5-1 to TRBJ2-5; 12 bases align to TRBD2. V lost 4 bases to trimming and J lost 4 bases; unmatched junction nucleotides: 14. Per the germline V gene, CDR1 is SGHRS and CDR2 is YFSETQ. The CDR3 loop spans 18 amino acids. This CDR3 is CASSTASGGGLSGETQYF. As DNA, the CDR3 is TGCGCCAGCAGCACGGCTAGCGGGGGGGGTCTTTCAGGAGAGACCCAGTACTTC.

The chain carries TRBV7-9 and TRBJ1-2, with D possibly being TRBD1 (6 bases). Looked up from germline, CDR1 is SEHNR and CDR2 is FQNEAQ (reference sequence). The CDR3 length is 12 residues. V shed 5 bases and J shed 8 bases, with 12 bases lying between them. CDR3 coding DNA: TGTGCCAGCAGCCCAGGGGCCCTAGGCTACACCTTC. Protein product: CASSPGALGYTF.

V and J are TRBV12-5 and TRBJ1-5, with D unresolved. Trimming took off 4 bases at V and 8 bases at J, with 12 bases between the two ends. CDR1 and CDR2 (germline): LGHNT, FRNRAP. CDR3 length equals 13 residues. As DNA, the CDR3 is TGTGCTAGTGGTTCCACAGCAAGTAAGCCCCAGCATTTT. Encoded protein: CASGSTASKPQHF.

J is TRBJ2-1 and V is TRBV12-3 or TRBV12-4; D uncertain. The CDR3 consists of 12 residues. Between the trimmed V and J ends, which lost 6 bases and 8 bases, there was a span of 11 bases. CDR3 DNA sequence: TGTGCCAGCAGGGGTGCGACGGATGAGCAGTTCTTC. It specifies CASRGATDEQFF.

The chain couples TRBV27 to TRBJ1-3; the match to TRBD1 covers 8 bases. Unmatched junction bases numbered 4, after V lost 2 bases and J lost 4 bases. The CDR3 extends over 15 amino acids. In germline, CDR1 is MNHEY, CDR2 SMNVEV (reference sequence). The CDR3 DNA sequence: TGTGCCAGCAGTTTACAGGGGGCAGCGGGAAACACCATATATTTT. This translates into CASSLQGAAGNTIYF.

The rearrangement joins TRBV5-4 to TRBJ1-2, with D maybe TRBD1 (5 bases). In germline, CDR1 is SGHNT, CDR2 YYREEE (reference sequence). Between the trimmed V and J ends, which lost 2 bases and 7 bases, there was a span of 21 bases. The CDR3 loop spans 16 amino acids. The CDR3 loop is CASSFLTRDRKSGYTF. In nucleotides, the CDR3 is TGTGCCAGCAGCTTCTTGACCCGGGACCGAAAGAGTGGCTACACCTTC.

The chain couples TRBV19 to TRBJ2-7, with 8 bases fitting TRBD1. This CDR3 has 13 residues. The V gene end was trimmed by 4 bases and the J gene end by 4 bases; junction bases not matched to a gene: 3. CDR1 LNHDA and CDR2 SQIVND come from the germline V gene (reference sequence). CDR3 sequence: CASSSQGAYEQYF. The CDR3 DNA sequence: TGTGCCAGTAGTAGCCAGGGGGCTTACGAGCAGTACTTC.

This chain joins TRBV7-9 and TRBJ2-7; D may be TRBD1 (6 bases). Germline V lookup: CDR1 SEHNR, CDR2 FQNEAQ (reference sequence). CDR3 length: 12 amino acids. V lost 1 base and J 11 bases, leaving 12 bases between the germline ends. CDR3 protein: CASSLGGRLEYF. CDR3 nucleotides: TGTGCCAGCAGCTTAGGGGGGCGTCTGGAGTACTTC.

V gene TRBV28 combines with J gene TRBJ1-5; tentatively, D is TRBD1 (5 bases). The germline CDR1 and CDR2 sequences are MDHEN and SYDVKM. V was cut by 8 bases and J by 4 bases, with 12 bases left in between. The CDR3 totals 13 residues. Here the CDR3 reads CASRQGRNQPQHF. The CDR3 DNA reads as TGTGCCAGCCGGCAGGGAAGGAATCAGCCCCAGCATTTT.